The clone carrying this T cell receptor (beta chain) has only a few counts. These data belong to a study of T cells in Graves' hyperthyroidism and ophthalmopathy. RNA transcripts were the template for amplifying TCR beta CDR3 regions. Carried out on the TCR CDR3, a first-round RT-PCR used the HTBI primer set. Via MiXCR, TCRdb re-called the multiplex PCR reads, giving one row per CDR3 protein. The sample yields around 530,000 distinct CDR3 sequences, about a sixth seen once. The germline CDR1 and CDR2 sequences are DFQATT and SNEGSKA (reference sequence). Trimming cost V 0 bases and J 6 bases, with 12 bases left between them. The CDR3 runs 13 residues.

The TCR sequence derives from a woman under 30 with Graves' ophthalmopathy. This sequence joins TRBV20-1 and TRBJ2-7; D unclear. Material: blood. The CDR3 protein is CSARDQRLSEQYF. CDR3 coding DNA: TGCAGTGCTAGAGATCAACGATTGAGCGAGCAGTACTTC.